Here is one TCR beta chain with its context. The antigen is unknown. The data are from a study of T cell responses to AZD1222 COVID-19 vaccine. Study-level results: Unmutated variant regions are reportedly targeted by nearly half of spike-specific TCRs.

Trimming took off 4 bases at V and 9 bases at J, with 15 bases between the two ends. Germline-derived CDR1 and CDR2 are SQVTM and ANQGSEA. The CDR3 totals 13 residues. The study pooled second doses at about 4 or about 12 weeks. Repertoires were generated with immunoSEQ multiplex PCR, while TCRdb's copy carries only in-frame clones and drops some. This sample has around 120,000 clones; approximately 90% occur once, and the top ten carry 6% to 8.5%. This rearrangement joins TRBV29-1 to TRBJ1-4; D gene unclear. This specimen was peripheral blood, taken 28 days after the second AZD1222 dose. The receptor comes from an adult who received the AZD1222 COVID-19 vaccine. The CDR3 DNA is TGCAGCGTTGGTCATAAAACCGGCAAAAAACTGTTTTTT. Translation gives CSVGHKTGKKLFF. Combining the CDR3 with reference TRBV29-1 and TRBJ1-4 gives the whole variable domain SAVISQKPSRDICQRGTSLTIQCQVDSQVTMMFWYRQQPGQSLTLIATANQGSEATYESGFVIDKFPISRPNLTFSTLTVSNMSPEDSSIYLCSVGHKTGKKLFFGSGTQLSVL.